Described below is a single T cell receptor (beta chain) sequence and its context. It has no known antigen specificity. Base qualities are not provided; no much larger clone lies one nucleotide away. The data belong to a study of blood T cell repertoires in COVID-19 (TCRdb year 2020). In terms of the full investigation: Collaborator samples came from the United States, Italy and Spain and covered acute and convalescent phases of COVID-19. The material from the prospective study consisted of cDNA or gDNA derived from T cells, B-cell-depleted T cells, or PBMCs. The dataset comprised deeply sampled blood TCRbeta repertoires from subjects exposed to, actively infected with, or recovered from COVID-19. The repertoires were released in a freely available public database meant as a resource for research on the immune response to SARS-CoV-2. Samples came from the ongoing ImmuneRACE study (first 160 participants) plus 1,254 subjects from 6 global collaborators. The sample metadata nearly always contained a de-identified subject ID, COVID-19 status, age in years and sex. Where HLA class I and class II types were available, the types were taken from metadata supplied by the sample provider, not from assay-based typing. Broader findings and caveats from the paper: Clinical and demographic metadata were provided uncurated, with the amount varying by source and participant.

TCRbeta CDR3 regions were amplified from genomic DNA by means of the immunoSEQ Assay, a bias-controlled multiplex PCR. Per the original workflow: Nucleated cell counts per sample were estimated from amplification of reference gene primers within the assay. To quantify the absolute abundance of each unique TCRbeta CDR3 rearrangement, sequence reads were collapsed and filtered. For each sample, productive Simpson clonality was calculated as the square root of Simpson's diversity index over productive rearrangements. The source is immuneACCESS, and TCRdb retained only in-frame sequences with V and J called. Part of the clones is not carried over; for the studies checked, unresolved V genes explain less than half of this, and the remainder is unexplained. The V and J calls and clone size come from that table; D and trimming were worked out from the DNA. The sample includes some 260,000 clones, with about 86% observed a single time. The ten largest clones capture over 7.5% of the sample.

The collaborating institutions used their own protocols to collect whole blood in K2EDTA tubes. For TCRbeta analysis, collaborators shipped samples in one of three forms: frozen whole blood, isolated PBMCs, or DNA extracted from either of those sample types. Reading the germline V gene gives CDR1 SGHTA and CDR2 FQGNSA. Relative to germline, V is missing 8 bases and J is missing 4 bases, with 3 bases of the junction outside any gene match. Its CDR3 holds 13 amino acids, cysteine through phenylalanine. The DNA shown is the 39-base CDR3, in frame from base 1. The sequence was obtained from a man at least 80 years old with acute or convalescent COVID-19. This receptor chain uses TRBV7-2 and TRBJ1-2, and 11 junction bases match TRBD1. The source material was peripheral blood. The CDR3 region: CASGQGAPYGYTF. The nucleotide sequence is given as TGTGCCAGCGGACAGGGGGCGCCCTATGGCTACACCTTC.